The 24 T cell receptor beta chains below were found in one sample sequenced in a study of OX40 agonist ivuxolimab in advanced cancers. Assay: immunoSEQ multiplex PCR; the TCRdb copy retains only in-frame clones and omits some. The sample has over 90,000 clones, around 87% seen once. Sequencing used CD4+ or CD8+ T cells sorted from blood, obtained in a trial of the OX40 agonist ivuxolimab. The receptors come from an adult with an advanced solid tumor such as melanoma, head and neck, liver or kidney cancer.

This clone has more than one count but fewer than ten. The genes are TRBV5-1 and TRBJ2-3, with TRBD1 matching over 10 bases. Germline V gene lookup returns CDR1 SGHRS and CDR2 YFSETQ. The CDR3 is 15 residues long. V trimming: 7 bases; J trimming: 2 bases; junction bases outside the gene matches: 7. The CDR3 protein is CASSGGTGDTDTQYF. The CDR3 region has the DNA TGCGCCAGCTCGGGCGGGACAGGGGACACAGATACGCAGTATTTT. Looking up the rest from reference TRBV5-1 and TRBJ2-3 gives the full variable domain: KAGVTQTPRYLIKTRGQQVTLSCSPISGHRSVSWYQQTPGQGLQFLFEYFSETQRNKGNFPGRFSGRQFSNSRSEMNVSTLELGDSALYLCASSGGTGDTDTQYFGPGTRLTVL.

The J gene is TRBJ2-3, the V gene TRBV4-1; the D gene is possibly TRBD2 (5 bases). Trimming left V 0 bases short and J 2 bases short, with 15 bases between. CDR1 and CDR2 (germline): MGHRA, YSYEKL. This CDR3 is 17 amino acids long. The CDR3 loop is CASSQEGGPTFTDTQYF. The DNA for the CDR3 is TGCGCCAGCAGCCAAGAGGGCGGGCCAACATTCACAGATACGCAGTATTTT.

V and J are TRBV10-1 and TRBJ2-1; 7 bases match TRBD1. After removal of 10 bases from V and 6 bases from J, the junction contained 15 bases not matched to a gene. Germline V gene sequence: CDR1 WNHNN, CDR2 SYGVQD (reference sequence). The CDR3 covers 15 residues. CDR3 in amino acids: CATHCLLDRLNEQFF. CDR3 bases: TGCGCCACCCACTGTCTGCTGGACAGGCTCAATGAGCAGTTCTTC.

The J gene is TRBJ1-2, the V gene TRBV28, with D perhaps TRBD1 (5 bases). The CDR3 extends over 13 amino acids. V was shortened by 7 bases and J by 1 base, with 10 bases between the two germline ends. Germline V lookup: CDR1 MDHEN, CDR2 SYDVKM. CDR3 nucleotide sequence: TGTGCCAGCACCCAACAGGATAACTATGGCTACACCTTC. It is translated as CASTQQDNYGYTF.

The rearrangement joins TRBV15 to TRBJ1-2; 7 positions match TRBD1. Germline V gene data show CDR1 as LNHNV and CDR2 as YYDKDF (reference sequence). The CDR3 totals 15 residues. V was pared by 3 bases and J by 3 bases, with 7 bases of the junction left unmatched. DNA for the CDR3: TGTGCCACCAGCAGCTACGGACAGGCAGACTATGGCTACACCTTC. Translating gives CATSSYGQADYGYTF.

This clone was seen only a few times. V usage is TRBV18 and J usage is TRBJ1-6; perhaps TRBD1 as D (5 bases). CDR3 length: 16 amino acids. The V end lost 3 bases, the J end lost 9 bases, and 18 bases lay between the germline ends. Germline loops: CDR1 KGHSH, CDR2 LQKENI. The CDR3 DNA reads TGTGCCAGCTCACCTAAAGACGGATCTCAGGGTTCACCCCTCCACTTT. The encoded protein is CASSPKDGSQGSPLHF.

V gene TRBV9 combines with J gene TRBJ2-3; weak D call: TRBD2 (7 bases). Germline V gene sequence: CDR1 SGDLS, CDR2 YYNGEE. The CDR3 is 16 residues long. The V and J ends lost 4 bases and 0 bases respectively, with 15 bases between them. The CDR3 loop reads CASSLGGGESTDTQYF. The CDR3 DNA follows: TGTGCCAGCAGCCTAGGGGGAGGGGAAAGCACAGATACGCAGTATTTT.

The chain combines TRBV9 with TRBJ1-2, with 8 bases lining up with TRBD1. Germline V gene lookup returns CDR1 SGDLS and CDR2 YYNGEE. CDR3 length: 14 residues. Trimming removed 4 bases from V and 4 bases from J; junction bases left unmatched: 6. The CDR3 is CASSPRTGGYGYTF. The CDR3 coding sequence is TGTGCCAGCAGCCCCCGTACAGGGGGCTATGGCTACACCTTC.

The J gene is TRBJ1-4, the V gene TRBV30; D unclear. The CDR3 is 14 amino acids. CDR1 is GTSNPN and CDR2 is SVGIG in the germline V gene (reference sequence). The germline V and J ends were trimmed by 2 bases and 4 bases, with 11 bases remaining between them. The chain's CDR3 is CAWSRKPFNEKLFF. The CDR3, as DNA: TGTGCCTGGAGTCGGAAACCGTTTAATGAAAAACTGTTTTTT.

The CDR3 nucleotides are TGCGCCAGCAGCTCCTCGGGGGGCAACTACGAGCAGTACTTC. As protein: CASSSSGGNYEQYF. The chain has TRBV5-1 and TRBJ2-7, with D perhaps TRBD2 (7 bases). V dropped 3 bases and J dropped 3 bases, with 13 bases sitting between them. Germline CDR1 SGHRS, CDR2 YFSETQ. CDR3 length equals 14 residues. The full variable domain, completed using reference TRBV5-1 and TRBJ2-7, is KAGVTQTPRYLIKTRGQQVTLSCSPISGHRSVSWYQQTPGQGLQFLFEYFSETQRNKGNFPGRFSGRQFSNSRSEMNVSTLELGDSALYLCASSSSGGNYEQYFGPGTRLTVT.

The chain recombines TRBV6-6 with TRBJ2-7; D is ambiguous. The CDR3 extends over 12 amino acids. The V end lost 7 bases, the J end lost 6 bases, and 13 bases lay between the germline ends. CDR1 and CDR2 (germline): MNHNY, SVGAGI (reference sequence). CDR3 nucleotides: TGTGCCAGCACCCGGACCCCGCCCGAGCAGTACTTC. Residues: CASTRTPPEQYF.

This chain connects TRBV5-4 to TRBJ1-1; 8 positions agree with TRBD1. This CDR3 has 15 amino acids. V lost 4 bases and J lost 1; bases outside the gene matches: 6. In germline, CDR1 is SGHNT, CDR2 YYREEE (reference sequence). CDR3 loop: CASSPPTGENTEAFF. For the CDR3, the DNA is TGTGCCAGCAGCCCGCCGACAGGGGAGAACACTGAAGCTTTCTTT.

V usage is TRBV5-8 and J usage is TRBJ1-2, with 10 bases lining up with TRBD1. Looked up from germline, CDR1 is SGHTS and CDR2 is YDEGEE. CDR3 length: 16 residues. The junction had 11 bases not matched to a gene; V was cut back by 5 bases and J by 4 bases. CDR3 in DNA: TGTGCCAGCAGACTTATCGGACAGGGGGTCCCCTATGGCTACACCTTC. Translating gives CASRLIGQGVPYGYTF. Drawing the rest from reference TRBV5-8 and TRBJ1-2, the complete variable domain is EAGVTQSPTHLIKTRGQQATLRCSPISGHTSVYWYQQALGLGLQFLLWYDEGEERNRGNFPPRFSGRQFPNYSSELNVNALELEDSALYLCASRLIGQGVPYGYTFGSGTRLTVV.

The chain is built from TRBV5-1 and TRBJ2-1, with TRBD2 matching over 7 bases. CDR3 length equals 15 residues. The V segment lost 4 bases and the J segment 0 bases; nucleotides outside the gene matches: 4. Germline CDR1 and CDR2: SGHRS and YFSETQ. The CDR3 DNA follows: TGCGCCAGCAGCACCTCTAGCGGCTCCTACAATGAGCAGTTCTTC. Its protein is CASSTSSGSYNEQFF.

The V gene is TRBV4-1, the J gene TRBJ2-3; D may be TRBD1 (7 bases). The CDR3 length is 14 residues. Germline V gives CDR1 MGHRA, CDR2 YSYEKL. Trimming shortened V by 4 bases and J by 5 bases, and 13 bases separated the two germline ends. This chain's CDR3 is CASSLRQGGDTQYF. DNA of the CDR3: TGCGCCAGCAGCCTTCGACAGGGAGGAGATACGCAGTATTTT.

The V and J genes are TRBV9 and TRBJ2-5; D is possibly TRBD1 or TRBD2 (5 bases each). The V end lost 1 base, the J end lost 5 bases, and 18 bases lay between the germline ends. This CDR3 contains 16 residues. The germline CDR1 and CDR2 sequences are SGDLS and YYNGEE. The CDR3 loop reads CASSVNSLGAGETQYF. The CDR3 nucleotides read TGTGCCAGCAGCGTAAACAGCCTCGGGGCCGGTGAGACCCAGTACTTC.

The CDR3 region is CASSSRTGSTYEQYF. CDR3 nucleotide sequence: TGTGCCAGCAGTTCAAGGACAGGGTCAACTTACGAGCAGTACTTC. This rearrangement joins TRBV6-5 to TRBJ2-7; TRBD1 agrees at 8 bases. Germline CDR1 MNHEY, CDR2 SVGAGI. This CDR3 comprises 15 residues. The ends lost 4 bases at V and 4 bases at J; junction bases unmatched: 9.

The rearrangement joins TRBV2 to TRBJ2-2; D possibly corresponds to TRBD2 (5 bases). The CDR3 loop spans 14 amino acids. The germline V gene has CDR1 SNHLY and CDR2 FYNNEI. V lost 2 bases and J 6 bases, leaving 10 bases between the germline ends. The CDR3 coding sequence is TGTGCCAGCAGTGAAATCGGAGCGGCCGGGGAGCTGTTTTTT. It encodes CASSEIGAAGELFF.

The chain joins TRBV30 to TRBJ1-4, with 8 bases identical to TRBD1. V shed 5 bases, J shed 7 bases, and the junction held 6 bases outside the gene matches. The length of the CDR3 is 13 residues. Germline CDR1 is GTSNPN and CDR2 is SVGIG (reference sequence). The CDR3 region is CAWGRGRAEKLFF. CDR3 DNA sequence: TGTGCCTGGGGCAGGGGGCGTGCTGAAAAACTGTTTTTT.

The J gene is TRBJ1-5, the V gene TRBV5-1; D is unclear. Germline values: CDR1 SGHRS, CDR2 YFSETQ. The CDR3 is 13 residues long. The ends were cut back, 0 bases at V and 4 bases at J, with 5 bases in the middle. CDR3 DNA: TGCGCCAGCAGCTTGGATCCTAATCAGCCCCAGCATTTT. As protein: CASSLDPNQPQHF.

The V gene is TRBV27, the J gene TRBJ2-7; 9 bases align to TRBD1. The CDR3 runs to 17 residues. The V gene end was trimmed by 0 bases and the J gene end by 2 bases; junction bases not matched to a gene: 8. CDR1 is MNHEY and CDR2 is SMNVEV in the germline V gene (reference sequence). The CDR3 region is CASSLSVPGQGPYEQYF. CDR3 coding DNA: TGTGCCAGCAGTTTATCAGTTCCGGGACAGGGCCCCTACGAGCAGTACTTC.

V usage is TRBV9 and J usage is TRBJ1-2; the D gene is possibly TRBD1 (6 bases). The V and J ends lost 4 bases and 2 bases respectively, with 21 bases between them. CDR1 SGDLS and CDR2 YYNGEE come from the germline V gene. This CDR3 has 17 amino acids. Written as DNA, the CDR3 is TGTGCCAGCAGCCCACTCCCCAGGGGTCGTAGGAACTATGGCTACACCTTC. Translated: CASSPLPRGRRNYGYTF.

The rearrangement links TRBV27 to TRBJ1-5; possibly TRBD1 for D (5 bases). The V gene lost 6 bases and the J gene lost 4 bases, with 13 bases spanning the gap. The CDR3 sequence is 14 residues long. Germline V gives CDR1 MNHEY, CDR2 SMNVEV (reference sequence). The CDR3 coding sequence is TGTGCCAGCAGCACTTACGGGGCGAATCAGCCCCAGCATTTT. This codes for CASSTYGANQPQHF.

This chain connects TRBV5-6 to TRBJ1-6; D call uncertain. Looked up from germline, CDR1 is SGHDT and CDR2 is YYEEEE. The CDR3 runs 13 residues. Trimming removed 4 bases from V and 10 bases from J, with 12 bases in between. The CDR3 region has the DNA TGTGCCAGCAGCCTAAACATCAACTCACCCCTCCACTTT. Protein: CASSLNINSPLHF.